Below are 18 T cell receptor beta chains sequenced from a single sample in a study of T cell clusters in autoimmune cytopenias. TRB amplification used 250 ng of peripheral blood genomic DNA. Multiplex touch-down PCR amplified TRB using TRB-A and TRB-B pools in one tube. Following a re-call of the multiplex PCR reads, TCRdb has one entry per CDR3 protein and lacks DNA. This sample's table reports several thousand distinct CDR3 sequences. The sequencing sample was made of peripheral blood. These receptors all stem from a human donor with an autoimmune cytopenia or autoimmune hepatitis (not recorded which).

This clonotype counts as medium-sized by frequency. The chain couples TRBV6-5 to TRBJ2-5. The CDR3 is 14 residues long. Germline V gene data show CDR1 as MNHEY and CDR2 as SVGAGI. CDR3 loop: CASSYTSGQETQYF.

This clonotype is identified as medium-sized from frequency. The chain employs TRBV6-6 and TRBJ2-7; as DNA is missing, the TRBD2 call by TCRdb cannot be tested. CDR1 and CDR2 from the germline V gene are MNHNY and SVGAGI (reference sequence). CDR3 length: 14 residues. This CDR3 reads CASGSLAVSYEQYF.

This clonotype registers medium-sized by frequency. This rearrangement joins TRBV29-1 to TRBJ2-3; the D call from TCRdb, TRBD1, cannot be confirmed without DNA. The CDR3 runs to 15 residues. Per germline, CDR1 SQVTM and CDR2 ANQGSEA. The CDR3 here is CTPPGGTSPPDTQYF.

The chain carries TRBV5-1 and TRBJ2-7; no DNA is available, so the TRBD1 call from TCRdb remains unchecked. Germline V lookup: CDR1 SGHRS, CDR2 YFSETQ. There are 14 residues in the CDR3. The chain's CDR3 is CASSLGARGYEQYF.

Considering frequency, this clonotype is medium-sized. The rearrangement joins TRBV12-3 or TRBV12-4 to TRBJ2-2; TCRdb reports TRBD1, a call that lacks DNA to check it against. This CDR3 is built from 13 residues. The CDR3 loop reads CASRVGRTGELFF.

The genes are TRBV12-3 or TRBV12-4 and TRBJ2-5; the D gene TCRdb calls, TRBD2, cannot be checked with no DNA. The CDR3 loop spans 13 amino acids. This CDR3 reads CAIKTSGSGNQYF.

The V gene is TRBV6-1, the J gene TRBJ2-7; as DNA is missing, the TRBD2 call by TCRdb cannot be tested. This CDR3 comprises 16 residues. Germline CDR1 reads MNHNS; CDR2 reads SASEGT. The CDR3 sequence: CASSEIDGGALDEQYF.

This clonotype is deemed medium-sized by its frequency. The chain joins TRBV6-5 to TRBJ2-1; TCRdb names TRBD1, which stays unverified in the absence of DNA. This CDR3 is 16 amino acids long. CDR1 is MNHEY and CDR2 is SVGAGI in the germline V gene. The CDR3 is CASSYSRQWGYNEQFF.

The chain recombines TRBV19 with TRBJ1-2. There are 14 residues in the CDR3. Germline V CDR1 and CDR2: LNHDA, SQIVND (reference sequence). The CDR3 protein is CASSIVSGDDGYTF.

This chain joins TRBV11-1 and TRBJ2-7; TCRdb's D call, TRBD1, is unchecked because there is no DNA. Germline V lookup: CDR1 SGHAT, CDR2 FQDESV (reference sequence). The CDR3 consists of 17 residues. CDR3 residues: CASSLSDSTENSYEQYF.

V and J are TRBV7-3 and TRBJ2-7; as DNA is missing, the TRBD2 call by TCRdb cannot be tested. In germline, CDR1 is SGHTA, CDR2 FQGTGA. The CDR3 contains 15 residues. This CDR3 is CASSQTSLRRDEQYF. The full variable domain, rest sourced from reference TRBV7-3 and TRBJ2-7, is GAGVSQTPSNKVTEKGKYVELRCDPISGHTALYWYRQSLGQGPEFLIYFQGTGAADDSGLPNDRFFAVRPEGSVSTLKIQRTERGDSAVYLCASSQTSLRRDEQYFGPGTRLTVT.

This chain links TRBV6-5 with TRBJ1-3. This CDR3 contains 15 residues. CDR1 MNHEY and CDR2 SVGAGI come from the germline V gene. CDR3 sequence reads: CASSYSRGSGNTIYF.

By frequency, this clonotype is medium-sized. This rearrangement joins TRBV11-1 to TRBJ2-1. The CDR3 is 12 residues long. From germline, CDR1 is SGHAT and CDR2 FQDESV (reference sequence). The CDR3 sequence is CASSLVSAEQFF.

J is TRBJ2-1 and V is TRBV5-1. The CDR3 consists of 15 residues. CDR1 and CDR2 from the germline V gene are SGHRS and YFSETQ. The CDR3: CASSLGLASYNEQFF. Full variable domain (remainder filled in from reference TRBV5-1 and TRBJ2-1): KAGVTQTPRYLIKTRGQQVTLSCSPISGHRSVSWYQQTPGQGLQFLFEYFSETQRNKGNFPGRFSGRQFSNSRSEMNVSTLELGDSALYLCASSLGLASYNEQFFGPGTRLTVL.

Its frequency marks this clonotype as medium-sized. The chain employs TRBV10-3 and TRBJ1-3. Germline CDR1 and CDR2: ENHRY and SYGVKD. The CDR3 contains 13 residues. The CDR3 protein is CAIRDSSGNTIYF.

The V gene is TRBV5-4, the J gene TRBJ2-7. Germline CDR1 SGHNT, CDR2 YYREEE (reference sequence). This CDR3 has 14 residues. Here the CDR3 reads CASSLDLSSYEQYF.

The chain links TRBV2 to TRBJ2-2. The CDR3 covers 14 residues. The germline gives CDR1 SNHLY, CDR2 FYNNEI. The CDR3 reads CASGSGGNTGELFF. The full variable domain, completed using reference TRBV2 and TRBJ2-2, is EPEVTQTPSHQVTQMGQEVILRCVPISNHLYFYWYRQILGQKVEFLVSFYNNEISEKSEIFDDQFSVERPDGSNFTLKIRSTKLEDSAMYFCASGSGGNTGELFFGEGSRLTVL.

This clonotype shows up as medium-sized by frequency. The genes are TRBV6-5 and TRBJ2-3. The CDR3 runs to 11 residues. The germline CDR1 and CDR2 sequences are MNHEY and SVGAGI. CDR3 protein: CASSLGDTQYF.